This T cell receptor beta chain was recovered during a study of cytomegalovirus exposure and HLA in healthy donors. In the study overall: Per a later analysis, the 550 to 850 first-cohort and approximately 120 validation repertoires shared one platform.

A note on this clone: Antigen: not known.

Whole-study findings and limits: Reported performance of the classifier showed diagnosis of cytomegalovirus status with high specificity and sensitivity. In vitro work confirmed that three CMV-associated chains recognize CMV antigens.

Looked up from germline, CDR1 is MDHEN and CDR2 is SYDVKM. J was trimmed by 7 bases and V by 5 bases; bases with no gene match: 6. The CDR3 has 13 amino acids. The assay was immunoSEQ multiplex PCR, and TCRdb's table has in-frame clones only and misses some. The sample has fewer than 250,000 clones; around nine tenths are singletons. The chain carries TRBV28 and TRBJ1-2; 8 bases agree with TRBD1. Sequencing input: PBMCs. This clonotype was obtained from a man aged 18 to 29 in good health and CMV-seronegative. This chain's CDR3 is CASSGRTGGGYTF. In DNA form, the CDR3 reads TGTGCCAGCAGTGGGAGAACAGGGGGTGGCTACACCTTC.